These T cell receptor beta chains were read from a single sample in a study of T cell responses to AZD1222 COVID-19 vaccine. Produced via immunoSEQ multiplex PCR; TCRdb's table is partial and in-frame only. The table records 150,000 to 200,000 clones, approximately 93% of them present only once. This material consisted of peripheral blood, taken on day 0 of AZD1222 vaccination. The receptors here all came from an adult in good health. The CDR3 runs from the conserved cysteine through the conserved F or W. Fields, in order: V gene, clone size, J gene, D gene, CDR3 protein, CDR3 DNA. D genes are given only for firm matches. Where a row states a size, it is once, few, many or the class of an expanded clone; other rows omit it.

TRBV9	once	TRBJ1-2	.	CASSPQDGLNYGYTF	TGTGCCAGCAGCCCTCAAGATGGGCTTAACTATGGCTACACCTTC
TRBV7-3	.	TRBJ2-1	.	CASSLSLASSYNEQFF	TGTGCCAGCAGCTTATCACTAGCATCGTCCTACAATGAGCAGTTCTTC
TRBV28	.	TRBJ1-2	.	CASSLGGSYGYTF	TGTGCCAGCAGTTTAGGGGGGAGCTATGGCTACACCTTC
TRBV5-1	few	TRBJ1-6	.	CASSLASAFSYNSPLHF	TGCGCCAGCAGCTTGGCGTCAGCCTTCTCCTATAATTCACCCCTCCACTTT
TRBV6-6	.	TRBJ1-5	.	CASSYGGDSNQPQHF	TGTGCCAGCAGTTACGGGGGGGATAGCAATCAGCCCCAGCATTTT
TRBV9	.	TRBJ2-1	TRBD2	CASSPLGTSFNEQFF	TGTGCCAGCAGCCCTCTCGGGACTAGCTTCAATGAGCAGTTCTTC
TRBV7-2	.	TRBJ2-5	.	CASSLGGFWETQYF	TGTGCCAGCAGCCTTGGTGGGTTCTGGGAGACCCAGTACTTC
TRBV7-2	.	TRBJ2-5	TRBD2	CASSLEGSGGPETQYF	TGTGCCAGCAGCTTAGAAGGTAGCGGGGGGCCAGAGACCCAGTACTTC
TRBV3-1/TRBV3-2	.	TRBJ1-1	.	CASSPWGDSTEAFF	TGTGCCAGCAGTCCTTGGGGGGACTCCACTGAAGCTTTCTTT
TRBV7-2	.	TRBJ2-5	.	CASSLGSGKETQYF	TGTGCCAGCAGCTTAGGGTCAGGAAAAGAGACCCAGTACTTC
TRBV11-3	once	TRBJ1-1	TRBD1	CASSSDRGATEAFF	TGTGCCAGCAGCTCGGACAGGGGAGCCACTGAAGCTTTCTTT
TRBV5-1	.	TRBJ2-5	.	CASSSSPGLAWGETQYF	TGCGCCAGCAGTTCATCGCCCGGGCTAGCTTGGGGAGAGACCCAGTACTTC
TRBV6-6	.	TRBJ1-3	.	CASSIRRLNSGNTIYF	TGTGCCAGCAGTATACGGAGGCTCAACTCTGGAAACACCATATATTTT
TRBV7-9	.	TRBJ2-3	.	CASSPLEDTQYF	TGTGCCAGCAGCCCTCTAGAGGATACGCAGTATTTT
TRBV11-2	.	TRBJ2-2	TRBD1	CASSFIDRDTGELFF	TGTGCCAGCAGCTTTATCGACAGGGACACCGGGGAGCTGTTTTTT
TRBV5-1	.	TRBJ1-3	.	CASSFYGYSGNTIYF	TGCGCCAGCAGCTTCTACGGATACTCTGGAAACACCATATATTTT
TRBV30	.	TRBJ1-5	.	CAWSVLRNQPQHF	TGTGCCTGGAGTGTACTAAGAAATCAGCCCCAGCATTTT
TRBV5-1	.	TRBJ1-2	.	CASSFPPYGYTF	TGCGCCAGCAGCTTCCCTCCCTATGGCTACACCTTC
TRBV29-1	.	TRBJ1-1	.	CSALSRMNTEAFF	TGCAGCGCGCTCAGCAGAATGAACACTGAAGCTTTCTTT
TRBV2	.	TRBJ1-1	.	CASRQGTEAFF	TGTGCCAGCCGACAAGGCACTGAAGCTTTCTTT
TRBV5-1	.	TRBJ2-4	TRBD1	CASSLSYRGVFPAVPKNIQYF	TGCGCCAGCAGCTTGTCCTACAGGGGTGTTTTCCCTGCGGTACCCAAAAACATTCAGTACTTC
TRBV9	once	TRBJ2-3	TRBD2	CASSVSRTSSDTQYF	TGTGCCAGCAGCGTATCCCGGACTAGCTCAGATACGCAGTATTTT
TRBV28	.	TRBJ1-1	.	CASSPRGDTEAFF	TGTGCCAGCAGTCCTAGGGGGGACACTGAAGCTTTCTTT
TRBV3-1/TRBV3-2	.	TRBJ2-2	.	CASSHGTLAGELFF	TGTGCCAGCAGCCACGGGACATTAGCCGGGGAGCTGTTTTTT
TRBV5-4	.	TRBJ2-3	TRBD2	CASSLGLAVTDTQYF	TGTGCCAGCAGCTTAGGACTAGCGGTCACAGATACGCAGTATTTT
TRBV30	.	TRBJ1-4	.	CAWSVGGTNEKLFF	TGTGCCTGGAGTGTAGGGGGGACTAATGAAAAACTGTTTTTT
TRBV29-1	.	TRBJ2-1	TRBD2	CSVLGLAGVGNEQFF	TGCAGCGTTTTGGGACTAGCGGGGGTAGGCAATGAGCAGTTCTTC
TRBV4-2	.	TRBJ2-3	TRBD2	CASSASGGAGTDTQYF	TGTGCCAGCTCAGCTAGCGGGGGGGCAGGCACAGATACGCAGTATTTT
TRBV7-9	.	TRBJ1-2	.	CASSLVAGNYGYTF	TGTGCCAGCAGCTTAGTAGCGGGGAACTATGGCTACACCTTC
TRBV28	.	TRBJ2-7	TRBD1	CASSSPTGAYEQYF	TGTGCCAGCAGTTCCCCGACAGGGGCCTACGAGCAGTACTTC
TRBV18	.	TRBJ2-3	.	CASCGGGTSTDTQYF	TGTGCCAGCTGTGGAGGGGGGACCAGCACAGATACGCAGTATTTT
TRBV27	.	TRBJ1-2	.	CASSFNVGEITYGYTF	TGTGCCAGCAGTTTTAACGTTGGGGAAATAACCTATGGCTACACCTTC
TRBV27	few	TRBJ1-1	.	CASSLTPLGGTEAFF	TGTGCCAGCAGTTTAACGCCCCTTGGGGGGACTGAAGCTTTCTTT
TRBV4-1	.	TRBJ1-4	.	CASSQVSGEKLFF	TGCGCCAGCAGCCAAGTCTCTGGTGAAAAACTGTTTTTT
TRBV5-6	.	TRBJ2-5	.	CASSLALTLEETQYF	TGTGCCAGCAGCTTGGCCCTGACTCTTGAAGAGACCCAGTACTTC
TRBV5-4	.	TRBJ2-7	.	CASSSHYEQYF	TGTGCCAGCAGCTCGCACTACGAGCAGTACTTC
TRBV7-6	.	TRBJ2-3	TRBD2	CASLAGGSDTQYF	TGTGCCAGCCTGGCGGGGGGGTCCGATACGCAGTATTTT
TRBV7-8	.	TRBJ1-5	.	CASSLEPNQPQHF	TGTGCCAGCAGCTTAGAACCCAATCAGCCCCAGCATTTT
TRBV28	.	TRBJ2-3	.	CASSSVDTQYF	TGTGCCAGCAGCTCGGTAGATACGCAGTATTTT
TRBV3-1/TRBV3-2	.	TRBJ1-6	.	CASSQGVQRSTLHF	TGTGCCAGCAGCCAAGGAGTACAGAGAAGCACCCTCCACTTT
TRBV7-8	.	TRBJ1-5	.	CASSLTILGDSNQPQHF	TGTGCCAGCAGCTTAACTATTTTGGGGGATAGCAATCAGCCCCAGCATTTT
TRBV7-7	.	TRBJ2-1	.	CASSLDLAPYNEQFF	TGTGCTAGCAGCTTAGACCTAGCGCCCTACAATGAGCAGTTCTTC
TRBV30	.	TRBJ2-3	.	CAWSVEVDTQYF	TGTGCCTGGAGTGTGGAGGTGGATACGCAGTATTTT
TRBV6-6	once	TRBJ2-7	TRBD1	CASSYDRGHEQYF	TGTGCCAGCAGTTATGACAGGGGCCACGAGCAGTACTTC
TRBV5-1	.	TRBJ2-7	.	CASSSQPGTDEQYF	TGCGCCAGCAGCTCCCAGCCAGGGACGGACGAGCAGTACTTC